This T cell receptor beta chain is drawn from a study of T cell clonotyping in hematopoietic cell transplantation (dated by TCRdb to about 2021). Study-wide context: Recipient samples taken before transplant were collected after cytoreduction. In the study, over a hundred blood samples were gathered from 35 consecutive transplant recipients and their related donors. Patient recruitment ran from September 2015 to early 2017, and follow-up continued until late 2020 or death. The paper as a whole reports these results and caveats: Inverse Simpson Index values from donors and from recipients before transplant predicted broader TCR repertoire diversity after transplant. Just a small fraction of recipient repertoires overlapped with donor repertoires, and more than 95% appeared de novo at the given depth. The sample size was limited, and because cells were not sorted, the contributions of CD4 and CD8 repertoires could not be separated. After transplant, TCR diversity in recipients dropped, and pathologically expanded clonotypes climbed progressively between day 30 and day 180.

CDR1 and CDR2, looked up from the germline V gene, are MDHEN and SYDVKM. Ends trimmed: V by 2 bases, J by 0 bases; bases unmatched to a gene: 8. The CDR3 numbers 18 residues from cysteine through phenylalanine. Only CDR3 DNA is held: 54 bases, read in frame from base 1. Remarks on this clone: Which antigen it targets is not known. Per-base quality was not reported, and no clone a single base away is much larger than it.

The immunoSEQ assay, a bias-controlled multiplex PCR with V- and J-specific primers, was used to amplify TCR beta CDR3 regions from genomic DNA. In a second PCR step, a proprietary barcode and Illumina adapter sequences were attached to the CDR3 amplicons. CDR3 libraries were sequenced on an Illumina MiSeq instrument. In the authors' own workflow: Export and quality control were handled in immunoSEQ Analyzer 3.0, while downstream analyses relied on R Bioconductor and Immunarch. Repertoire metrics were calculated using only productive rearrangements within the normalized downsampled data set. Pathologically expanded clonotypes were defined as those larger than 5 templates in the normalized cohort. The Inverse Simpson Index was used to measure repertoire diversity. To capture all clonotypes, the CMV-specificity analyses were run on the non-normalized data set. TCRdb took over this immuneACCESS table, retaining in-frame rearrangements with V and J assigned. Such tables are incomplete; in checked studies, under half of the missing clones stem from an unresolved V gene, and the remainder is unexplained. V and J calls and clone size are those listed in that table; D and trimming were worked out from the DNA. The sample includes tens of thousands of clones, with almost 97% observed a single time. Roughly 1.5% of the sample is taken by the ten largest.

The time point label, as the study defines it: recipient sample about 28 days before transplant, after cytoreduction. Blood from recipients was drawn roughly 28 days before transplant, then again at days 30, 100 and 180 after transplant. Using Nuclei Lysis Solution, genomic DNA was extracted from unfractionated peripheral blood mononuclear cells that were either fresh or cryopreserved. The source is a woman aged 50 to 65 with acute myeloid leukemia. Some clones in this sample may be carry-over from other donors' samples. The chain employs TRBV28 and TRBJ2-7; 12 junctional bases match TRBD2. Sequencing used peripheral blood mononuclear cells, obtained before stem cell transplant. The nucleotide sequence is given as TGTGCCAGCAGTTTACGGACTAGCGGGACCCTCAGCTCCTACGAGCAGTACTTC. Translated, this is CASSLRTSGTLSSYEQYF.